Here is one T cell receptor (beta chain) with its context. The data were taken from a study of blood T cell repertoires in COVID-19. Study context: The samples span acute and convalescent COVID-19 from the United States, Italy and Spain. Sources were T cells, B-cell-depleted T cells, or PBMCs; the material itself was cDNA or gDNA.

Profiled with immunoSEQ multiplex PCR; TCRdb holds only in-frame clones, not every one. The table shows roughly 670,000 clones, with 70% to 90% occurring only once. The CDR3 runs 15 residues. V dropped 0 bases and J dropped 4 bases, with 12 bases sitting between them. The V gene's germline CDR1 is LGHDT and CDR2 YNNKEL (reference sequence). The sequence derives from a woman aged 18-29 years with acute or convalescent COVID-19. This chain links TRBV3-1 (or the pseudogene TRBV3-2) with TRBJ1-2; D gene ambiguous. The sample comprised peripheral blood. Here the CDR3 reads CASSQESLGGYGYTF. CDR3 DNA: TGTGCCAGCAGCCAAGAGTCCTTAGGAGGCTATGGCTACACCTTC.